The 8 T cell receptor beta chains below were found in one sample sequenced in a study of blood T cell repertoires in COVID-19. The table came from immunoSEQ multiplex PCR; TCRdb's copy has only in-frame clones and leaves some out. Of about 320,000 clones detected, over 90% appear once; the ten largest clones hold 3.9%. The sample comprised PBMCs or T cells enriched from blood (not recorded which). Every receptor here comes from a woman in her twenties or thirties who had been exposed to COVID-19.

The chain employs TRBV3-1 (or the pseudogene TRBV3-2) and TRBJ2-3; D may be TRBD1 (5 bases). V lost 4 bases and J lost 0, with 11 bases in between. Germline V gene sequence: CDR1 LGHDT, CDR2 YNNKEL (reference sequence). The CDR3 has 15 residues. Written as DNA, the CDR3 is TGTGCCAGCAGCCGACAGCGACCGAGCACAGATACGCAGTATTTT. Amino acids: CASSRQRPSTDTQYF.

The chain recombines TRBV11-2 with TRBJ1-4; D is perhaps TRBD1 (5 bases). The germline V gene encodes CDR1 SGHAT and CDR2 FQNNGV. The CDR3 spans 14 residues. Trimming took off 1 base at V and 8 bases at J, with 11 bases between the two ends. The CDR3 DNA sequence: TGTGCCAGCAGCTTAGGGCAGGGATCAGAAAAACTGTTTTTT. Its translation: CASSLGQGSEKLFF.

The chain links TRBV6-2 or TRBV6-3 to TRBJ1-1; TRBD1 agrees at 7 bases. The V and J ends lost 6 bases and 4 bases, in that order; junction bases with no gene match: 14. The germline gives CDR1 MNHEY, CDR2 SVGEGT. The CDR3 is made up of 16 amino acids. The CDR3 DNA sequence: TGTGCCAGCAGCCCCAACAGGGGCCAAGGGGCCACTGAAGCTTTCTTT. Residues: CASSPNRGQGATEAFF.

The chain has TRBV6-5 and TRBJ2-3; D ambiguous. V dropped 9 bases and J dropped 8 bases, with 12 bases sitting between them. The CDR3 sequence is 11 residues long. Per germline, CDR1 MNHEY and CDR2 SVGAGI. CDR3 DNA sequence: TGTGCCAGTACCAATTCCGGTACGCAGTATTTT. Translation gives CASTNSGTQYF.

Here the CDR3 DNA reads TGCGCCAGCAGCCGAGGGTCCGGGACAGCAAACACTGAAGCTTTCTTT. It is translated as CASSRGSGTANTEAFF. This chain joins TRBV4-1 and TRBJ1-1, with 7 bases identical to TRBD1. The germline V gene encodes CDR1 MGHRA and CDR2 YSYEKL. J gave up 2 bases and V 4 bases, and 10 bases lay outside the gene matches. This CDR3 region has 16 residues.

The chain has TRBV6-2 or TRBV6-3 and TRBJ1-1, with 11 bases matching TRBD1. The ends lost 2 bases at V and 5 bases at J; junction bases unmatched: 7. This CDR3 spans 16 amino acids. Germline-derived CDR1 and CDR2 are MNHEY and SVGEGT. DNA of the CDR3: TGTGCCAGCAGTTACCAAGGACAGGGGGCCGGAACTGAAGCTTTCTTT. Amino acids: CASSYQGQGAGTEAFF.

This chain connects TRBV12-3 or TRBV12-4 to TRBJ2-7; D is uncertain. The CDR3 consists of 13 residues. The V and J ends lost 6 bases and 0 bases respectively, with 9 bases between them. CDR3 in amino acids: CASRPHSSYEQYF. The CDR3, as DNA: TGTGCCAGCAGACCTCACAGCTCCTACGAGCAGTACTTC.

DNA for the CDR3: TGCGCCAGCAGCTTGGCACAGCGTAGCGGGGGGGCTCGGGAGACCCAGTACTTC. Its translation: CASSLAQRSGGARETQYF. The J gene is TRBJ2-5, the V gene TRBV5-1, with 11 bases identical to TRBD2. V was clipped by 0 bases and J by 5 bases; unmatched bases: 12. This CDR3 has 18 amino acids. The germline gives CDR1 SGHRS, CDR2 YFSETQ.